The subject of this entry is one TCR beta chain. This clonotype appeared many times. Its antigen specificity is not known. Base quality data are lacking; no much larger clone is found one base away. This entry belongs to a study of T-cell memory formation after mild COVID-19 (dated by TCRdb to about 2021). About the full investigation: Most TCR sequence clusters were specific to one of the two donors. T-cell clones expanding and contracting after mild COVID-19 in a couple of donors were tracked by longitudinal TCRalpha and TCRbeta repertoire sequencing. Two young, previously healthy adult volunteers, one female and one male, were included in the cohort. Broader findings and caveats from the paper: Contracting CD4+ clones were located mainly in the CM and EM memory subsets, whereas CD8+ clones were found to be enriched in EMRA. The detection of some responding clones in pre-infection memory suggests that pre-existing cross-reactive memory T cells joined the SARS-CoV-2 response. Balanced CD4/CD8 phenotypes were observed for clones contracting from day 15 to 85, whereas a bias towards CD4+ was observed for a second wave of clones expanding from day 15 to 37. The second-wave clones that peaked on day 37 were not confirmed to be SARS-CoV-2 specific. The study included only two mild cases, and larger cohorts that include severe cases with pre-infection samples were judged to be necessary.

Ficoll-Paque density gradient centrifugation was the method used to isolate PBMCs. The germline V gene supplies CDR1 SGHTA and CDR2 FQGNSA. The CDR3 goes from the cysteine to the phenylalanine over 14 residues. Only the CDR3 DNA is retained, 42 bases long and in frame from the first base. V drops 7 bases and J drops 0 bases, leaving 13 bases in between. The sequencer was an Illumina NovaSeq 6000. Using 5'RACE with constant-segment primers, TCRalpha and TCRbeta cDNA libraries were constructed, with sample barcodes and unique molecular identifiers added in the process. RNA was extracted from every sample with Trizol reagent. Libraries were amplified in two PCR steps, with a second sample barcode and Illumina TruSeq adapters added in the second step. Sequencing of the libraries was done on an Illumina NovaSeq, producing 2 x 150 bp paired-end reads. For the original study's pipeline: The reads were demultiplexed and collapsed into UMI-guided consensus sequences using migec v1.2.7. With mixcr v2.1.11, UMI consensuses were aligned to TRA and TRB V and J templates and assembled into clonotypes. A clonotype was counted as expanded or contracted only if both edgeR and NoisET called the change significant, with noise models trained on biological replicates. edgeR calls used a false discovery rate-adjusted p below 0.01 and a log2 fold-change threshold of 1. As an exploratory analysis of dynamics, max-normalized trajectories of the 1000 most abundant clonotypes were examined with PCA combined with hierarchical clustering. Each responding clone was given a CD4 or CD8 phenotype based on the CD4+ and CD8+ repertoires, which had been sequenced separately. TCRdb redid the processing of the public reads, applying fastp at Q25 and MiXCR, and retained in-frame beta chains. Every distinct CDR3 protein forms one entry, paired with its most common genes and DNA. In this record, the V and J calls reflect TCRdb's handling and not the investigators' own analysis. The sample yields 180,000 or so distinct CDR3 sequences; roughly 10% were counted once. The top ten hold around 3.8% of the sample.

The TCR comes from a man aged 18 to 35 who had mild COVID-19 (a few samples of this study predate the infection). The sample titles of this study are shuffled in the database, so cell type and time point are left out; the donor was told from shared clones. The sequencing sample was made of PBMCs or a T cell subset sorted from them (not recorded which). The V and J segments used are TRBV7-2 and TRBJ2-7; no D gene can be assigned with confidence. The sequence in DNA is TGTGCCAGCACCCCCCCAGGCAGCTCCTACGAGCAGTACTTC. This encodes CASTPPGSSYEQYF.